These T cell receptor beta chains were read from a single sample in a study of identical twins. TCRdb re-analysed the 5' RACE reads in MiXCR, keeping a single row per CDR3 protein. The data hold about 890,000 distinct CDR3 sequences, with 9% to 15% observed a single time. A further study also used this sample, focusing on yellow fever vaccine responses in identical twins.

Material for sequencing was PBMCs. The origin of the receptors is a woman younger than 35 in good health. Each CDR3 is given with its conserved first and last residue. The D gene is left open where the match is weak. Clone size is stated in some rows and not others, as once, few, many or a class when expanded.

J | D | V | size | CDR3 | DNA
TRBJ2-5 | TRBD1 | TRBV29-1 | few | CSVVRTPTGGQETQYF | TGCAGCGTTGTCCGAACCCCCACAGGGGGACAAGAGACCCAGTACTTC
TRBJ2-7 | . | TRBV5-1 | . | CASSLADFLNEQYF | TGCGCCAGCAGCTTGGCCGACTTCTTAAACGAGCAGTACTTC
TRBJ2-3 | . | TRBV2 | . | CASSNAGTRSTDTQYF | TGTGCCAGCAGCAACGCCGGGACAAGGAGCACAGATACGCAGTATTTT
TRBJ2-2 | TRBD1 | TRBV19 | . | CASSPSDRGRRTGELFF | TGTGCCAGTAGCCCCTCCGACAGGGGGCGGCGCACCGGGGAGCTGTTTTTT
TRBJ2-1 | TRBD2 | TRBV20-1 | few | CSATRTSGRPGEQFF | TGCAGTGCGACGAGGACTAGCGGGAGACCCGGTGAGCAGTTCTTC
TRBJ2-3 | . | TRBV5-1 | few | CASSPGASNTDTQYF | TGCGCCAGCAGCCCGGGAGCCTCCAACACAGATACGCAGTATTTT
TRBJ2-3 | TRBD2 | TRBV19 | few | CASRLGGRSSDTQYF | TGTGCCAGTAGATTGGGCGGGAGATCTTCAGATACGCAGTATTTT
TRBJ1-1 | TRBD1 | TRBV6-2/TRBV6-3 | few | CASRQGATGRAFF | TGTGCCAGCAGACAGGGGGCGACGGGACGGGCTTTCTTT
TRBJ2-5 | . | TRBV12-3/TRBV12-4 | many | CASSLNYETQYF | TGTGCCAGCAGTTTGAACTATGAGACCCAGTACTTC
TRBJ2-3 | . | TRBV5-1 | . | CASMFTGRGSDTQYF | TGCGCCAGTATGTTCACTGGGAGAGGGTCAGATACGCAGTATTTT
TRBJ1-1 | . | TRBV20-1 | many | CSARRRRENTEAFF | TGCAGTGCCAGACGCCGCAGGGAGAACACTGAAGCTTTCTTT
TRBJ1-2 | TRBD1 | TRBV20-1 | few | CSARDGQAYGYTF | TGCAGTGCTAGAGACGGACAGGCCTATGGCTACACCTTC
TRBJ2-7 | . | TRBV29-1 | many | CSHVSEGSYEQYF | TGCAGCCATGTCAGTGAGGGCTCCTACGAGCAGTACTTC
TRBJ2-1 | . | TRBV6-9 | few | CASSREKGQLYNEQFF | TGTGCCAGCAGCCGAGAAAAGGGGCAACTTTACAATGAGCAGTTCTTC
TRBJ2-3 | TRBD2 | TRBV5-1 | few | CASSLDKRGAGTDTQYF | TGCGCCAGCAGCCTAGATAAGCGGGGAGCGGGCACAGATACGCAGTATTTT
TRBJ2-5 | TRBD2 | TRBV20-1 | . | CSATLLVAGVQETQYF | TGCAGTGCTACGCTTCTCGTAGCGGGGGTTCAAGAGACCCAGTACTTC
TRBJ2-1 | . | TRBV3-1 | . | CASRDWNYNEQFF | TGTGCCAGCAGAGACTGGAACTACAATGAGCAGTTCTTC
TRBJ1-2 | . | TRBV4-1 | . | CASSQAFGLRGYTF | TGCGCCAGCAGCCAAGCTTTCGGGTTGCGCGGCTACACCTTC
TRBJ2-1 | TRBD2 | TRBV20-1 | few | CSADRDHSGVVYNEQFF | TGCAGTGCTGATAGGGACCATAGCGGGGTTGTCTACAATGAGCAGTTCTTC
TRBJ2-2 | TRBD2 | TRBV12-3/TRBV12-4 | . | CASSGGLAGVGELFF | TGTGCCAGCAGTGGAGGACTAGCGGGAGTCGGGGAGCTGTTTTTT
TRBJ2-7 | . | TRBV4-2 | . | CASSQDREQYF | TGTGCCAGCAGCCAAGACCGCGAGCAGTACTTC
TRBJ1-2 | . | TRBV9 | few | CASSYRTDGYTF | TGTGCCAGCAGCTACCGGACAGACGGCTACACCTTC
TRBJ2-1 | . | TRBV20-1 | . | CSASGLAGRSYNEQFF | TGCAGTGCTAGCGGTCTGGCGGGACGTTCCTACAATGAGCAGTTCTTC
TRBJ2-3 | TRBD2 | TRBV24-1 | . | CATSVTSGGANTQYF | TGTGCCACCAGTGTGACTAGCGGGGGGGCAAATACGCAGTATTTT
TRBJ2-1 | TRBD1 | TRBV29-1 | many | CSARQYQGAVNEQFF | TGCAGCGCTCGACAATACCAGGGGGCGGTCAATGAGCAGTTCTTC
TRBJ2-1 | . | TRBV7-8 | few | CASSLVDGLEQFF | TGTGCCAGCAGCTTAGTGGATGGGTTGGAGCAGTTCTTC
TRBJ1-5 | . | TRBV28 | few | CASRSADGLNQPQHF | TGTGCCAGCCGGTCCGCCGACGGTTTGAATCAGCCCCAGCATTTT
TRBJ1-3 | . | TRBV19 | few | CASSGLGLAGNTIYF | TGTGCCAGTAGTGGCCTAGGTCTTGCTGGAAACACCATATATTTT
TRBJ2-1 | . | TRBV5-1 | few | CASSFSPENEQFF | TGCGCCAGCAGCTTTTCACCCGAGAATGAGCAGTTCTTC
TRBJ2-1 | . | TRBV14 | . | CASSQYPDEQFF | TGTGCCAGCAGCCAATATCCCGACGAGCAGTTCTTC
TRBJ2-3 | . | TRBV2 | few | CASSGTRGTDTQYF | TGTGCCAGCAGTGGGACTCGAGGCACAGATACGCAGTATTTT
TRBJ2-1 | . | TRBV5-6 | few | CASSPPADLLYNEQFF | TGTGCCAGCAGCCCGCCCGCGGACTTGTTATACAATGAGCAGTTCTTC
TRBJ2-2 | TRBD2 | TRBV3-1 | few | CASCSAGLAGGPDTGELFF | TGTGCCAGCTGTTCGGCGGGACTAGCGGGGGGGCCGGATACCGGGGAGCTGTTTTTT
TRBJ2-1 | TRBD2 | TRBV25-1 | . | CASSRLAGEVGNEQFF | TGTGCCAGCAGTCGATTAGCGGGAGAAGTAGGCAATGAGCAGTTCTTC
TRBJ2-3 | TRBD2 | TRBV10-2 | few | CASRESSGVGTDTQYF | TGCGCCAGCAGGGAAAGTAGCGGGGTCGGCACAGATACGCAGTATTTT
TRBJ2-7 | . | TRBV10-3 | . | CAIAPVSHEQYF | TGTGCCATCGCCCCGGTCAGCCACGAGCAGTACTTC
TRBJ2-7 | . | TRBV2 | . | CASRVAAGGGYEQYF | TGTGCCAGCAGGGTGGCGGCAGGAGGGGGCTACGAGCAGTACTTC
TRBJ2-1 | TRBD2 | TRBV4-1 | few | CASSQPGRAGGYNEQFF | TGCGCCAGCAGCCAACCGGGGCGAGCGGGAGGTTACAATGAGCAGTTCTTC
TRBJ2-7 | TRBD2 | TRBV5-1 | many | CASSLLAGKYEQYF | TGCGCCAGCAGCTTACTAGCGGGGAAGTACGAGCAGTACTTC
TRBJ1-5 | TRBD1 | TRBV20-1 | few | CSAETGGVDQPQHF | TGCAGTGCTGAGACAGGGGGCGTTGATCAGCCCCAGCATTTT
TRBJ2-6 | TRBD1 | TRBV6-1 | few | CASSAGGQGAVGGANVLTF | TGTGCCAGCAGTGCGGGGGGACAGGGGGCAGTAGGTGGGGCCAACGTCCTGACTTTC
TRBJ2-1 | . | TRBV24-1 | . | CATSVQGGEQFF | TGTGCCACCAGTGTACAGGGAGGTGAGCAGTTCTTC
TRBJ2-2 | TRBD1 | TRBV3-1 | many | CASTTGDTGELFF | TGTGCCAGCACCACAGGGGACACCGGGGAGCTGTTTTTT
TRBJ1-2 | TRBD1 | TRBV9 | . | CASSSRETGGIYGYTF | TGTGCCAGCAGCAGTAGGGAGACAGGGGGTATCTATGGCTACACCTTC
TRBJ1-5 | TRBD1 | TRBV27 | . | CASRFGQGANQPQHF | TGTGCCAGCAGATTCGGACAGGGGGCCAATCAGCCCCAGCATTTT